The clone carrying this T cell receptor beta chain showed up just once. What it recognizes is unknown. The CDR3 consists of 14 residues. V was clipped by 3 bases and J by 4 bases, with 12 bases between them. Germline V gene data show CDR1 as MNHEY and CDR2 as SMNVEV (reference sequence). These data belong to a study of T cell responses to AZD1222 COVID-19 vaccine. Across the study: Samples with a second dose at about 4 or about 12 weeks were pooled together.

Assay used: immunoSEQ multiplex PCR; TCRdb lists only in-frame clones, some missing. This table has about 97,000 clones, about 88% appearing once. Study-level points and caveats: Most donors were white British and more were female, and clonal diversity was possibly underestimated. Only a handful of AZD1222 recipients, several in all, had baseline seropositivity. Repertoire sampling was restricted to post-peak T cell response timepoints.

The rearrangement joins TRBV27 to TRBJ2-5; D is perhaps TRBD1 (6 bases). Sequenced here: peripheral blood, sampled on day 0 of AZD1222 vaccination. The clonotype comes from an adult in good health. CDR3 in DNA: TGTGCCAGCAGTTTGAGCAGGGGTTCAGAGACCCAGTACTTC. This codes for CASSLSRGSETQYF.